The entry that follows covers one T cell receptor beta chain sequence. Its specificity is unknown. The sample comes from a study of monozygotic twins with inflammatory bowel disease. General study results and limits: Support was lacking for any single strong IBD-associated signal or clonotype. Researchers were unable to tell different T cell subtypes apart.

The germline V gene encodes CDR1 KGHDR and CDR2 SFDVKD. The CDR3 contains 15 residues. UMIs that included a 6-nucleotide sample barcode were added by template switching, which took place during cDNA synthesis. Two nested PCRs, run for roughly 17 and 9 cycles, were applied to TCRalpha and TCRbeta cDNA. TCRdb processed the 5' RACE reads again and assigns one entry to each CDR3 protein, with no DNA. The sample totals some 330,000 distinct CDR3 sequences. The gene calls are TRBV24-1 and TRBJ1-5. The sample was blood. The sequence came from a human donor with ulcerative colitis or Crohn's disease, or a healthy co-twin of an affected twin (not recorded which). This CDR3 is CATSVKDLACQPQHF.